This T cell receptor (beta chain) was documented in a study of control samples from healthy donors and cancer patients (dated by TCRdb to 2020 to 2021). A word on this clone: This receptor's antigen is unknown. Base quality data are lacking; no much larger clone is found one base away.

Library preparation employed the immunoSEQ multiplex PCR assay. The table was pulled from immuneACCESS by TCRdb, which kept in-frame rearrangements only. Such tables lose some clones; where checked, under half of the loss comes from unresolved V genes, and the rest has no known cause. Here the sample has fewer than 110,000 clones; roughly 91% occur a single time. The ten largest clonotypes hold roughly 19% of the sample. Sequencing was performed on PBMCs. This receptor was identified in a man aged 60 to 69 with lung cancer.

The CDR3 is CASIRGAAYNEQFF. The nucleotide sequence reads TGTGCCAGCATCAGGGGGGCCGCCTACAATGAGCAGTTCTTC. Recombination linked TRBV7-2 to TRBJ2-1; a weak D assignment points to TRBD1 (7 bases agree). Spanning cysteine to phenylalanine, the CDR3 consists of 14 amino acids. Of all the DNA, just the CDR3 is kept, 42 bases in frame from base 1. V is shortened by 7 bases, J by 2 bases, and the region joining them spans 12 bases. CDR1 is given as SGHTA and CDR2 as FQGNSA, both from the germline V gene.